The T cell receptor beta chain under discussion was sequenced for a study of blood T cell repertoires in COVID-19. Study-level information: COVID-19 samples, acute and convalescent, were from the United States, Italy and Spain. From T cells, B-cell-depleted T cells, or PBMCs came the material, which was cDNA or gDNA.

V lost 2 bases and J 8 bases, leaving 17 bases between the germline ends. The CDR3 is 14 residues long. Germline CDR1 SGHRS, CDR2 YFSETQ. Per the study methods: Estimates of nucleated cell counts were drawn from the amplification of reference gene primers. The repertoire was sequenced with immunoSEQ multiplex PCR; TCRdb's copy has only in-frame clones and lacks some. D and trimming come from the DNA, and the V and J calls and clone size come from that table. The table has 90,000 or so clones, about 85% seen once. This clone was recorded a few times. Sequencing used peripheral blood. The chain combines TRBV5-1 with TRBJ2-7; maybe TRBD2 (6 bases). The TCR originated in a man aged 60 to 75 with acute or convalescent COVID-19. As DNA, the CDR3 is TGCGCCAGCAGCTTAGGGACTGCCCTCCCCCAGCAGTACTTC. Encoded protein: CASSLGTALPQQYF.